These T cell receptor beta chains were read from a single sample in a study of blood T cells in healthy people across ages. One entry per CDR3 protein, called by TCRdb with MiXCR from the 5' RACE reads. Of fewer than 900,000 distinct CDR3 sequences listed, approximately 50% are singletons. Sequencing used blood. The receptor source for this set is a woman aged 55-70 years in good health. Each CDR3 is given with its conserved first and last residue. The D gene is left open where the match is weak. The size field is filled for only some rows; it gives once, few, many or a size class.

>.|TRBV28|TRBJ2-7|14|many
CASSLSPSYNEQYF
TGTGCCAGCAGTTTAAGTCCCTCCTACAATGAGCAGTACTTC
>TRBD1|TRBV6-5|TRBJ1-1|14|.
CASSQQGIGTEAFF
TGTGCCAGCAGTCAACAGGGGATAGGGACTGAAGCTTTCTTT
>.|TRBV7-9|TRBJ2-5|14|few
CASSSYNTEETQYF
TGTGCCAGCAGCTCTTATAACACGGAAGAGACCCAGTACTTC
>.|TRBV9|TRBJ1-2|15|.
CASSAGTPRVYGYTF
TGTGCCAGCAGCGCCGGGACACCAAGGGTCTATGGCTACACCTTC
>.|TRBV12-3/TRBV12-4|TRBJ1-5|14|.
CASSSSGSGQLQHF
TGTGCCAGCAGTTCGTCGGGATCCGGGCAGCTCCAGCATTTT
>.|TRBV20-1|TRBJ2-3|13|few
CSAEALDEYTQYF
TGCAGTGCAGAGGCGTTGGATGAATATACGCAGTATTTT
>.|TRBV4-2|TRBJ2-3|17|.
CASSRRGPSGERDTQYF
TGTGCCAGCAGCCGGAGGGGGCCTTCAGGAGAGAGAGATACGCAGTATTTT
>TRBD2|TRBV20-1|TRBJ2-2|13|few
CSGTSGSTGELFF
TGCAGTGGGACTAGCGGGAGCACCGGGGAGCTGTTTTTT
>.|TRBV30|TRBJ2-5|14|.
CAWSVYGQWETQYF
TGTGCCTGGAGTGTATATGGACAGTGGGAGACCCAGTACTTC
>TRBD2|TRBV11-1|TRBJ2-1|15|.
CASSPYILAGNEQFF
TGTGCCAGCAGCCCTTATATACTAGCGGGGAATGAGCAGTTCTTC
>.|TRBV6-5|TRBJ2-7|16|few
CASSYSHVVGSYEQYF
TGTGCCAGCAGTTACTCCCATGTGGTGGGGTCCTACGAGCAGTACTTC
>.|TRBV12-3/TRBV12-4|TRBJ2-7|17|few
CASSRHGTDHFTYEQYF
TGTGCCAGCAGTCGACATGGGACTGATCACTTCACGTACGAGCAGTACTTC
>.|TRBV20-1|TRBJ2-7|12|many
CSASDSTYEQYF
TGCAGTGCTAGCGATAGTACCTACGAGCAGTACTTC
>.|TRBV29-1|TRBJ2-7|13|.
CSVEDLLANEQYF
TGCAGCGTTGAAGATCTGCTAGCGAACGAGCAGTACTTC
>TRBD2|TRBV28|TRBJ2-5|14|.
CASASGSSAETQYF
TGTGCCAGCGCGAGCGGGAGTTCGGCAGAGACCCAGTACTTC
>.|TRBV6-2/TRBV6-3|TRBJ1-1|16|.
CASSYSMARLNTEAFF
TGTGCCAGCAGTTACTCGATGGCCAGGCTGAACACTGAAGCTTTCTTT
>TRBD1|TRBV11-2|TRBJ1-6|14|.
CASSFRQGVSPLHF
TGTGCCAGCAGCTTTCGACAGGGAGTTTCACCCCTCCACTTT
>TRBD2|TRBV7-2|TRBJ2-3|16|.
CASSFNSGRASDTQYF
TGTGCCAGCAGCTTCAATAGCGGGAGGGCCTCAGATACGCAGTATTTT
>.|TRBV5-1|TRBJ2-7|13|few
CASSEAGDYEQYF
TGCGCCAGCTCCGAGGCCGGGGACTACGAGCAGTACTTC
>.|TRBV24-1|TRBJ2-7|16|.
CATSDSSSGMLHEQYF
TGTGCCACCAGTGATTCAAGTTCAGGGATGTTACACGAGCAGTACTTC
>TRBD2|TRBV20-1|TRBJ2-3|15|.
CSASRREGDTDTQYF
TGCAGTGCTAGTCGGCGGGAGGGTGACACAGATACGCAGTATTTT
>.|TRBV2|TRBJ2-7|12|.
CASRMDKSEQYF
TGTGCCAGCAGGATGGACAAGAGTGAGCAGTACTTC